This passage covers 27 T cell receptor beta chains from one sample sequenced in a study of T-cell reconstitution after alpha-beta-depleted transplantation in children. Unique molecular identifiers were incorporated during preparation of the TCRbeta library. TCRdb re-analysed the PCR reads in MiXCR, keeping a single row per CDR3 protein. The sample includes about 200,000 distinct CDR3 sequences, about 7% of them seen just once. The sequences come from PBMCs, collected before TCRalphabeta/CD19-depleted stem cell transplant. These receptors came from a boy aged 2-15 years with acute lymphoblastic leukemia, due to receive a stem cell transplant.

This clonotype was seen ten or more times. This chain joins TRBV29-1 and TRBJ2-5; D is uncertain. The CDR3 runs 16 residues. Germline V gives CDR1 SQVTM, CDR2 ANQGSEA. The ends were cut back, 0 bases at V and 3 bases at J, with 17 bases in the middle. Written as DNA, the CDR3 is TGCAGCGTTGAAGATGGTGCTAGGGCATGGAAAGAGACCCAGTACTTC. Translated, it gives CSVEDGARAWKETQYF. The full variable domain, in which reference TRBV29-1 and TRBJ2-5 provide the parts outside the CDR3, is SAVISQKPSRDICQRGTSLTIQCQVDSQVTMMFWYRQQPGQSLTLIATANQGSEATYESGFVIDKFPISRPNLTFSTLTVSNMSPEDSSIYLCSVEDGARAWKETQYFGPGTRLLVL.

This clonotype has a handful of counts. The chain uses TRBV4-3 and TRBJ2-2; TRBD2 aligns across 14 bases. From germline, CDR1 is LGHNA and CDR2 YSLEER. V was clipped by 0 bases and J by 7 bases; unmatched bases: 22. There are 23 residues in the CDR3. CDR3 nucleotide sequence: TGCGCCAGCAGCCAAGACTGGAGTGGGGACACGGGACTAGCGGGAGACTTGGACGGGGAGCTGTTTTTT. Translated, it gives CASSQDWSGDTGLAGDLDGELFF.

V is TRBV28 and J is TRBJ2-7; D is uncertain. The germline V and J ends were trimmed by 7 bases and 2 bases, with 15 bases remaining between them. Germline V CDR1 and CDR2: MDHEN, SYDVKM. The CDR3 extends over 14 amino acids. The chain's CDR3 is CASTKDGLPYEQYF. CDR3 DNA sequence: TGTGCCAGCACCAAGGACGGGCTCCCCTACGAGCAGTACTTC.

J is TRBJ1-5 and V is TRBV12-3 or TRBV12-4, with unresolved D. This CDR3 has 15 residues. The ends were cut back, 2 bases at V and 0 bases at J, with 8 bases in the middle. CDR3 sequence reads: CASSLIEASNQPQHF. As DNA, the CDR3 is TGTGCCAGCAGTTTAATTGAGGCTAGCAATCAGCCCCAGCATTTT.

The rearrangement joins TRBV5-4 to TRBJ2-1; D remains unclear. The CDR3 totals 13 residues. The V end lost 0 bases, the J end lost 8 bases, and 9 bases lay between the germline ends. The germline V gene has CDR1 SGHNT and CDR2 YYREEE (reference sequence). As DNA, the CDR3 is TGTGCCAGCAGCTTGGGGCTCCTTGATGAGCAGTTCTTC. It specifies CASSLGLLDEQFF.

This clonotype was observed at least ten times. The chain links TRBV7-8 to TRBJ2-1; D remains unclear. The length of the CDR3 is 16 residues. Germline CDR1 SGHVS, CDR2 FQNEAQ. Trimming removed 0 bases at V and 8 bases at J, with 17 bases between. The CDR3 coding sequence is TGTGCCAGCAGCTTAGCGCCGAGGAGCCGGAGCGATGAGCAGTTCTTC. Translating gives CASSLAPRSRSDEQFF.

This clonotype was seen repeatedly, ten times or more. The chain combines TRBV9 with TRBJ2-6; possibly TRBD1 for D (5 bases). This CDR3 region has 17 residues. V lost 3 bases and J lost 0, with 13 bases in between. In germline, CDR1 is SGDLS, CDR2 YYNGEE. The CDR3 coding sequence is TGTGCCAGCAGCGCTGACAGAGGATACTCTGGGGCCAACGTCCTGACTTTC. This gives the protein CASSADRGYSGANVLTF.

This clonotype was counted ten times or more. V gene TRBV20-1 combines with J gene TRBJ2-1; TRBD2 might be the D (6 bases). In germline, CDR1 is DFQATT, CDR2 SNEGSKA (reference sequence). This CDR3 contains 15 residues. Trimming removed 3 bases from V and 1 base from J, with 13 bases in between. The CDR3 DNA follows: TGCAGTGCTAGCGATGTGACTAGTTCCTACAATGAGCAGTTCTTC. This codes for CSASDVTSSYNEQFF.

This clonotype was counted ten times or more. The chain uses TRBV10-1 and TRBJ2-2; no definite D call. V gave up 3 bases and J gave up 6 bases, with 14 bases separating them. Germline loops: CDR1 WNHNN, CDR2 SYGVQD (reference sequence). This CDR3 comprises 15 residues. DNA of the CDR3: TGCGCCAGCAGTGACCCCCGAGGCATGTCCGGGGAGCTGTTTTTT. It specifies CASSDPRGMSGELFF.

This clonotype has just a few counts. This chain links TRBV28 with TRBJ2-1; no clear D. In germline, CDR1 is MDHEN, CDR2 SYDVKM. With 8 bases removed from V and 8 bases from J, the gap between germline ends came to 10 bases. The CDR3 length is 11 residues. The CDR3 is CASSYKYEQFF. The CDR3 DNA reads as TGTGCCAGCTCATACAAGTATGAGCAGTTCTTC.

This clonotype was seen ten or more times. The chain combines TRBV7-9 with TRBJ2-2; D unclear. Trimming removed 2 bases from V and 5 bases from J, with 12 bases in between. Germline CDR1 SEHNR, CDR2 FQNEAQ (reference sequence). The CDR3 totals 15 residues. Written as DNA, the CDR3 is TGTGCCAGCAGCTTACTTGAAAATATGACCGGGGAGCTGTTTTTT. Translated: CASSLLENMTGELFF.

The chain recombines TRBV7-8 with TRBJ2-5; either TRBD1 or TRBD2 may supply D (5 bases each). The ends were cut back, 4 bases at V and 5 bases at J, with 11 bases in the middle. Germline loops: CDR1 SGHVS, CDR2 FQNEAQ. The CDR3 sequence is 13 residues long. In DNA, the CDR3 is TGTGCCAGCAGCTCGCAGGGACGCGAGACCCAGTACTTC. This codes for CASSSQGRETQYF.

The sample holds many counts of this clonotype. V usage is TRBV12-3 or TRBV12-4 and J usage is TRBJ2-1; TRBD2 might be the D (6 bases). The CDR3 has 14 amino acids. V was cut by 4 bases and J by 8 bases, with 15 bases left in between. The CDR3 loop reads CASSSSSGGDEQFF. CDR3 in DNA: TGTGCCAGCAGTTCCAGCTCAGGCGGGGATGAGCAGTTCTTC.

This clonotype occurred many times. CDR3 amino acids: CSARERPLTGELFF. The DNA for the CDR3 is TGCAGTGCTAGAGAAAGACCCCTCACCGGGGAGCTGTTTTTT. The chain employs TRBV20-1 and TRBJ2-2; no clear D. There are 14 residues in the CDR3. The germline V and J ends were trimmed by 0 bases and 4 bases, with 9 bases remaining between them. Germline values: CDR1 DFQATT, CDR2 SNEGSKA (reference sequence).

This clonotype was recorded many times. The V call is TRBV28, the J call TRBJ2-2; 11 bases fit TRBD2. J lost 5 bases, V lost 3 bases, and 5 bases had no gene match. This CDR3 is 16 amino acids long. The germline CDR1 and CDR2 sequences are MDHEN and SYDVKM. CDR3 amino acids: CASSFDRLAGTGELFF. The CDR3 region has the DNA TGTGCCAGCAGTTTCGACCGACTAGCGGGGACCGGGGAGCTGTTTTTT.

This clonotype has a count of ten or more. The chain joins TRBV29-1 to TRBJ2-1; 7 bases line up with TRBD1. CDR3 size: 13 residues. The trim removed 5 bases at V and 5 bases at J, leaving 6 bases unmatched. Germline lookup yields CDR1 SQVTM and CDR2 ANQGSEA. The CDR3 DNA sequence: TGCAGCGTTCTCCAGGGGGTCAACAATGAGCAGTTCTTC. Its translation is CSVLQGVNNEQFF.

This clonotype was recorded many times. Relative to the germline gene, one junction end is altered; a read error may explain this. The chain couples TRBV5-1 to TRBJ1-2; 8 nucleotides agree with TRBD1. There are 13 residues in the CDR3. CDR1 and CDR2 from the germline V gene are SGHRS and YFSETQ. CDR3 DNA: TGCGCCAGCAGCCCGGGGACAGGTAACCCTTTCGCCTTC. Translated: CASSPGTGNPFAF.

The chain combines TRBV7-2 with TRBJ1-1; D gene unclear. CDR1 and CDR2 from the germline V gene are SGHTA and FQGNSA. The V and J ends lost 2 bases and 1 base respectively, with 8 bases between them. The length of the CDR3 is 14 residues. The CDR3 DNA reads as TGTGCCAGCAGCTTAATGGTGCCGAACACTGAAGCTTTCTTT. Translating gives CASSLMVPNTEAFF.

This chain links TRBV12-5 with TRBJ1-1, with D unresolved. V was pared by 5 bases and J by 0 bases, with 10 bases between. Germline loops: CDR1 LGHNT, CDR2 FRNRAP. The CDR3 length is 14 residues. For the CDR3, the DNA is TGTGCTAGTGGTCCGAATACAATGAACACTGAAGCTTTCTTT. It is translated as CASGPNTMNTEAFF.

The rearrangement links TRBV7-6 to TRBJ2-3; TRBD2 agrees at 12 bases. The germline gives CDR1 SGHVS, CDR2 FNYEAQ. This CDR3 is 18 amino acids long. Unmatched junction bases numbered 9, after V lost 5 bases and J lost 0 bases. The CDR3 nucleotides are TGTGCCAGCAGCAGACGACTAGCGGGGGACTCTAGCACAGATACGCAGTATTTT. Protein: CASSRRLAGDSSTDTQYF.

This clonotype was detected many times. The genes are TRBV10-2 and TRBJ2-5; TRBD2 matches at 7 bases. V gave up 7 bases and J gave up 4 bases; unmatched junction bases: 3. The germline V gene encodes CDR1 WSHSY and CDR2 SAAADI. The CDR3 is 12 residues long. The CDR3 DNA follows: TGCGCCAGCATCGGACTAGGAGAGACCCAGTACTTC. Translated, it gives CASIGLGETQYF.

The chain joins TRBV29-1 to TRBJ1-1; D remains ambiguous. Germline CDR1 SQVTM, CDR2 ANQGSEA. V shed 5 bases and J shed 0 bases, with 22 bases lying between them. The CDR3 is made up of 17 amino acids. CDR3 nucleotides: TGCAGCGTTTCAGGTTTCAGCACAAACCCGATGAACACTGAAGCTTTCTTT. It encodes CSVSGFSTNPMNTEAFF.

This clonotype has a count of ten or more. This chain links TRBV7-9 with TRBJ2-2; unclear D gene. The CDR3 runs to 13 residues. Germline assignment: CDR1 SEHNR and CDR2 FQNEAQ (reference sequence). Between the trimmed V and J ends, which lost 4 bases and 1 base, there was a span of 4 bases. The CDR3 is CASSYENTGELFF. CDR3 in DNA: TGTGCCAGCAGCTACGAGAACACCGGGGAGCTGTTTTTT.

This clonotype was observed many times. V gene TRBV3-1 combines with J gene TRBJ2-1, with 14 bases that match TRBD2. Germline assignment: CDR1 LGHDT and CDR2 YNNKEL (reference sequence). V lost 1 base to trimming and J lost 8 bases; unmatched junction nucleotides: 4. The CDR3 contains 16 residues. CDR3 region: CASSQVGLAGVYEQFF. CDR3 sequence (DNA): TGTGCCAGCAGCCAAGTGGGACTAGCGGGGGTCTATGAGCAGTTCTTC.

J is TRBJ1-1 and V is TRBV7-9; D not certain. The CDR3 spans 14 residues. Trimming shortened V by 2 bases and J by 0 bases, and 7 bases separated the two germline ends. Germline loops: CDR1 SEHNR, CDR2 FQNEAQ (reference sequence). The CDR3 sequence is CASSLPFMNTEAFF. The CDR3 DNA sequence: TGTGCCAGCAGCTTACCTTTCATGAACACTGAAGCTTTCTTT. The full variable domain, completed using reference TRBV7-9 and TRBJ1-1, is DTGVSQNPRHKITKRGQNVTFRCDPISEHNRLYWYRQTLGQGPEFLTYFQNEAQLEKSRLLSDRFSAERPKGSFSTLEIQRTEQGDSAMYLCASSLPFMNTEAFFGQGTRLTVV.

This clonotype was counted a few times. The rearrangement links TRBV28 to TRBJ1-2; maybe TRBD1 (6 bases). The CDR3 totals 12 residues. Germline loops: CDR1 MDHEN, CDR2 SYDVKM. V lost 5 bases to trimming and J lost 5 bases, with 9 bases between them. The CDR3 DNA follows: TGTGCCAGCAGTGGGCAGGGGTATGGCTACACCTTC. It is translated as CASSGQGYGYTF.

This clonotype turned up a few times. The CDR3 spells CSARHYPASSGNTIYF. CDR3 DNA sequence: TGCAGTGCTAGACATTACCCGGCAAGCTCTGGAAACACCATATATTTT. The V gene is TRBV20-1, the J gene TRBJ1-3; D uncertain. Trimming cost V 2 bases and J 0 bases, with 14 bases left between them. Germline V lookup: CDR1 DFQATT, CDR2 SNEGSKA (reference sequence). The CDR3 covers 16 residues.